These T cell receptor beta chains were read from a single sample in a study of blood T cell repertoires in COVID-19. TCRdb's table, derived via immunoSEQ multiplex PCR, lists solely in-frame clones and lacks some. The table has hundreds of thousands of clones, 70% to 90% seen once. The specimen was peripheral blood. The receptors shown here come from a woman in her fifties or sixties with COVID-19, enrolled during active disease. CDR3s include the opening cysteine and the closing phenylalanine or tryptophan. The D gene is left open where the match is weak. Rows may omit the clone size; those that give it use once, few, many or a size class.

j_gene: TRBJ1-1
abundance: -
v_gene: TRBV5-1
d_gene: -
CDR3nt: TGCGCCAGCAGCTTAGGTATGCAGGGAGGAACGGACACTGAAGCTTTCTTT
CDR3aa: CASSLGMQGGTDTEAFF

j_gene: TRBJ1-3
abundance: -
v_gene: TRBV10-3
d_gene: -
CDR3nt: TGTGCCATCAGTGGGGAGGGGTCGCCTGGAAACACCATATATTTT
CDR3aa: CAISGEGSPGNTIYF

j_gene: TRBJ1-2
abundance: -
v_gene: TRBV28
d_gene: -
CDR3nt: TGTGCCAGCAGTTCCGGGGAATATGGCTACACCTTC
CDR3aa: CASSSGEYGYTF

j_gene: TRBJ2-3
abundance: -
v_gene: TRBV10-2
d_gene: TRBD1
CDR3nt: TGCGCCAGCAGTCGGGCAGGGGGCGCGAGAGATACGCAGTATTTT
CDR3aa: CASSRAGGARDTQYF

j_gene: TRBJ1-5
abundance: -
v_gene: TRBV19
d_gene: -
CDR3nt: TGTGCCAGTAACCCCTGGGGGGGCGATAGCAATCAGCCCCAGCATTTT
CDR3aa: CASNPWGGDSNQPQHF

j_gene: TRBJ1-1
abundance: -
v_gene: TRBV24-1
d_gene: -
CDR3nt: TGTGCCACCATGAAGGGGAAGAACACTGAAGCTTTCTTT
CDR3aa: CATMKGKNTEAFF

j_gene: TRBJ2-2
abundance: -
v_gene: TRBV24-1
d_gene: -
CDR3nt: TGTGCCACCGGAGACACCGGGGAGCTGTTTTTT
CDR3aa: CATGDTGELFF

j_gene: TRBJ2-1
abundance: -
v_gene: TRBV4-1
d_gene: TRBD2
CDR3nt: TGCGCCAGCAGCCAAGCTACGGGACTACTTTATGAGCAGTTCTTC
CDR3aa: CASSQATGLLYEQFF

j_gene: TRBJ2-3
abundance: -
v_gene: TRBV5-4
d_gene: TRBD2
CDR3nt: TGTGCCAGCAGTTCCAGTCAGCGGGGAAACACAGATACGCAGTATTTT
CDR3aa: CASSSSQRGNTDTQYF

j_gene: TRBJ2-7
abundance: -
v_gene: TRBV11-2
d_gene: -
CDR3nt: TGTGCCAGCAGCCTCACCAGCTCCTACGAGCAGTACTTC
CDR3aa: CASSLTSSYEQYF

j_gene: TRBJ2-5
abundance: -
v_gene: TRBV6-1
d_gene: -
CDR3nt: TGTGCCAGCAGTGAATCAGGGCAAGAGACCCAGTACTTC
CDR3aa: CASSESGQETQYF

j_gene: TRBJ2-7
abundance: once
v_gene: TRBV18
d_gene: TRBD2
CDR3nt: TGTGCCAGCTCACCAACGGCGGCTGCGGGGGACGAGCAGTACTTC
CDR3aa: CASSPTAAAGDEQYF

j_gene: TRBJ2-2
abundance: once
v_gene: TRBV5-1
d_gene: -
CDR3nt: TGCGCCAGCAGCTCCCGACACGAGAACACCGGGGAGCTGTTTTTT
CDR3aa: CASSSRHENTGELFF

j_gene: TRBJ1-1
abundance: -
v_gene: TRBV3-1/TRBV3-2
d_gene: TRBD1
CDR3nt: TGTGCCAGCAGCCAACTTATAACAGGGGCCTCAGAAGCTTTCTTT
CDR3aa: CASSQLITGASEAFF

j_gene: TRBJ1-1
abundance: -
v_gene: TRBV6-5
d_gene: TRBD1
CDR3nt: TGTGCCAGCAGTTACTCGGGCAGGGGGCGTAACACTGAAGCTTTCTTT
CDR3aa: CASSYSGRGRNTEAFF

j_gene: TRBJ1-2
abundance: -
v_gene: TRBV16
d_gene: TRBD1
CDR3nt: TGTGCCAGCAGCCCGACAGGGTACTATGGCTACACCTTC
CDR3aa: CASSPTGYYGYTF

j_gene: TRBJ1-2
abundance: many
v_gene: TRBV19
d_gene: TRBD1
CDR3nt: TGTGCCGGAACCGACAGGGTGGGTGGCTACACCTTC
CDR3aa: CAGTDRVGGYTF

j_gene: TRBJ1-2
abundance: -
v_gene: TRBV19
d_gene: TRBD1
CDR3nt: TGTGCCAGTAGTACTTTGGGACAGGAAGATGGCTACACCTTC
CDR3aa: CASSTLGQEDGYTF